The 21 T cell receptor beta chains given below trace back to one sample, sequenced in a study of OX40 agonist ivuxolimab in advanced cancers. The assay was immunoSEQ multiplex PCR, and TCRdb's table has in-frame clones only and misses some. The sample gives some 38,000 clones, about 89% of which show up once; over 0.55% is in the top ten. The source material was CD4+ or CD8+ T cells sorted from blood, sampled in a trial of the OX40 agonist ivuxolimab. These receptors all come from an adult with an advanced solid tumor such as melanoma, head and neck, liver or kidney cancer.

The J gene is TRBJ1-1, the V gene TRBV19; D is ambiguous. V was clipped by 6 bases and J by 1 base, with 6 bases between them. CDR3 length: 12 amino acids. Germline CDR1 is LNHDA and CDR2 is SQIVND (reference sequence). CDR3 in DNA: TGTGCCAGTAGGGAGACGAACACTGAAGCTTTCTTT. Its protein product is CASRETNTEAFF.

Details on this clone: One junction end disagrees with the germline gene, perhaps due to a read error. The chain employs TRBV29-1 and TRBJ2-5; D not certain. CDR1 and CDR2 from the germline V gene are SQVTM and ANQGSEA. The CDR3 has 15 residues. CDR3: CSVEVSEKSQETRYF. As DNA, the CDR3 is TGCAGCGTTGAGGTTTCGGAAAAATCCCAAGAGACCCGGTACTTC.

This clone has a handful of counts. The chain has TRBV6-6 and TRBJ2-3; maybe TRBD2 (5 bases). There are 15 residues in the CDR3. The germline V gene has CDR1 MNHNY and CDR2 SVGAGI (reference sequence). V lost 7 bases and J 3 bases, leaving 17 bases between the germline ends. CDR3 residues: CASTPFGEVTDTQYF. The CDR3 DNA reads TGTGCCAGCACCCCCTTCGGGGAAGTTACAGATACGCAGTATTTT.

The chain combines TRBV28 with TRBJ1-2, with a weak D call TRBD1 (6 bases). V dropped 8 bases and J dropped 4 bases, with 17 bases sitting between them. Germline V lookup: CDR1 MDHEN, CDR2 SYDVKM. There are 14 residues in the CDR3. The DNA for the CDR3 is TGTGCCAGCTCTTTTGGGGGGCAGGTCTATGGCTACACCTTC. Translating it yields CASSFGGQVYGYTF.

The chain combines TRBV7-2 with TRBJ1-1, with 10 bases that match TRBD1. The CDR3 runs to 15 residues. The trim removed 7 bases at V and 2 bases at J, leaving 7 bases unmatched. The germline V gene has CDR1 SGHTA and CDR2 FQGNSA. The CDR3 DNA is TGTGCCAGCACCGGACAGGGGGGCTATAACACTGAAGCTTTCTTT. Protein: CASTGQGGYNTEAFF.

The rearrangement uses TRBV29-1 and TRBJ1-1; no firm D call. The V end was cut by 7 bases, the J end by 7 bases, with 10 bases between. There are 10 residues in the CDR3. Germline-derived CDR1 and CDR2 are SQVTM and ANQGSEA. CDR3 in amino acids: CSGTTFEAFF. CDR3 DNA sequence: TGCAGCGGGACGACCTTTGAAGCTTTCTTT.

The chain carries TRBV7-9 and TRBJ2-1; D unclear. Trimming stripped 1 base from V and 4 bases from J, with 5 bases between. Per the germline V gene, CDR1 is SEHNR and CDR2 is FQNEAQ (reference sequence). The CDR3 loop spans 13 amino acids. CDR3 coding DNA: TGTGCCAGCAGCTTAGAAGTATACAATGAGCAGTTCTTC. Translation gives CASSLEVYNEQFF.

The CDR3 DNA follows: TGTGCCAGCAGCAGAGGACAGGGAAGGGAGCTGTTTTTT. Its translation: CASSRGQGRELFF. The rearrangement uses TRBV9 and TRBJ2-2; 8 bases are shared with TRBD1. Germline CDR1 and CDR2: SGDLS and YYNGEE. This CDR3 region has 13 residues. V trimming: 4 bases; J trimming: 9 bases; junction bases outside the gene matches: 5.

This clone was seen more than once but under ten times. V and J are TRBV2 and TRBJ1-6, with a tentative D call TRBD1 (5 bases). The CDR3 totals 14 residues. Germline V gene data show CDR1 as SNHLY and CDR2 as FYNNEI. Trimming removed 3 bases from V and 8 bases from J, with 11 bases in between. The CDR3 spells CASSEGQGDSPLHF. DNA for the CDR3: TGTGCCAGCAGTGAGGGGCAGGGTGATTCACCCCTCCACTTT.

This chain links TRBV7-8 with TRBJ1-2; maybe TRBD1 (5 bases). Trimming shortened V by 6 bases and J by 4 bases, and 12 bases separated the two germline ends. Germline V gives CDR1 SGHVS, CDR2 FQNEAQ. This CDR3 has 13 residues. This chain's CDR3 is CASRAYGGYGYTF. The CDR3 region has the DNA TGTGCCAGCAGAGCTTATGGGGGCTATGGCTACACCTTC.

The V and J genes are TRBV15 and TRBJ2-7, with D hard to call. Germline V lookup: CDR1 LNHNV, CDR2 YYDKDF (reference sequence). Trimming took 2 bases from V and 7 from J, leaving 9 bases between them. CDR3 size: 12 residues. The CDR3 spells CATSRFNGEQYF. Here the CDR3 DNA reads TGTGCCACCAGCAGATTCAACGGAGAGCAGTACTTC.

This chain uses TRBV6-5 with TRBJ1-5, with D uncertain. The CDR3 covers 15 residues. CDR1 and CDR2 from the germline V gene are MNHEY and SVGAGI. Trimming took 2 bases from V and 2 from J, leaving 10 bases between them. The CDR3 spells CASSYGGLRNQPQHF. CDR3 in DNA: TGTGCCAGCAGTTACGGAGGATTGCGCAATCAGCCCCAGCATTTT.

In DNA form, the CDR3 reads TGTGCCAGCAGTTACTCGGAGGGTGGGCAGCCCCAGCATTTT. Encoded protein: CASSYSEGGQPQHF. The chain joins TRBV6-5 to TRBJ1-5; no definite D call. The germline V gene encodes CDR1 MNHEY and CDR2 SVGAGI. V shed 0 bases and J shed 7 bases, with 10 bases lying between them. The CDR3 is made up of 14 amino acids.

The V gene is TRBV10-3, the J gene TRBJ2-1; D is unclear. CDR1 and CDR2 from the germline V gene are ENHRY and SYGVKD. V gave up 6 bases and J gave up 1 base, with 13 bases separating them. The length of the CDR3 is 15 residues. The CDR3 loop reads CAISGKDGSYNEQFF. The CDR3, as DNA: TGTGCCATCAGCGGAAAGGACGGGTCCTACAATGAGCAGTTCTTC.

V usage is TRBV7-8 and J usage is TRBJ1-2; 7 nucleotides align to TRBD1. The germline V gene encodes CDR1 SGHVS and CDR2 FQNEAQ. Trimming removed 5 bases from V and 2 bases from J; junction bases left unmatched: 2. This CDR3 has 13 residues. DNA for the CDR3: TGTGCCAGCAGCCGGGACAGCAACTATGGCTACACCTTC. It is translated as CASSRDSNYGYTF.

This chain connects TRBV2 to TRBJ1-2; the match to TRBD1 covers 8 bases. The CDR3 loop spans 18 amino acids. Trimming removed 6 bases from V and 8 bases from J; junction bases left unmatched: 23. The germline gives CDR1 SNHLY, CDR2 FYNNEI. The DNA for the CDR3 is TGTGCCAGCAGACTTAGCCAGGGGGCTGTCAGCGAGAATGGCGGCTACACCTTC. This translates into CASRLSQGAVSENGGYTF.

V usage is TRBV6-5 and J usage is TRBJ2-7, with 10 bases fitting TRBD1. J lost 1 base, V lost 4 bases, and 4 bases had no gene match. CDR1 is MNHEY, CDR2 SVGAGI, per germline. The length of the CDR3 is 15 residues. The CDR3 protein is CASSSPGQGSYEQYF. CDR3 sequence (DNA): TGTGCCAGCAGTTCTCCGGGACAGGGGTCCTACGAGCAGTACTTC.

The chain joins TRBV5-1 to TRBJ2-5; TRBD2 matches at 11 bases. Germline assignment: CDR1 SGHRS and CDR2 YFSETQ. Trimming cost V 4 bases and J 2 bases; bases outside gene matches: 7. The CDR3 length is 16 residues. The CDR3: CASSAGTSGQQETQYF. The CDR3 nucleotides read TGCGCCAGCAGCGCTGGGACTAGCGGTCAGCAAGAGACCCAGTACTTC.

V usage is TRBV18 and J usage is TRBJ1-2, with TRBD1 identical over 7 bases. J lost 1 base, V lost 3 bases, and 5 bases had no gene match. Germline V lookup: CDR1 KGHSH, CDR2 LQKENI. This CDR3 spans 15 amino acids. The CDR3 nucleotides read TGTGCCAGCTCACCCGGACAGGCGCTTAACTATGGCTACACCTTC. Encoded protein: CASSPGQALNYGYTF.

The gene calls are TRBV29-1 and TRBJ1-3, with 7 bases lining up with TRBD1. The germline gives CDR1 SQVTM, CDR2 ANQGSEA. V lost 6 bases and J lost 4; bases outside the gene matches: 6. The CDR3 sequence is 13 residues long. The CDR3 nucleotides are TGCAGCGTAGCCTGGACAGGAGGAAACACCATATATTTT. This codes for CSVAWTGGNTIYF.

The chain links TRBV11-2 to TRBJ1-1; no firm D call. CDR1 SGHAT and CDR2 FQNNGV come from the germline V gene. Trimming pared 7 bases from V and 7 bases from J, leaving 16 bases between. The length of the CDR3 is 13 residues. CDR3 in amino acids: CASKDGTTVEAFF. The CDR3 DNA reads TGTGCCAGCAAAGACGGCACCACTGTTGAAGCTTTCTTT.